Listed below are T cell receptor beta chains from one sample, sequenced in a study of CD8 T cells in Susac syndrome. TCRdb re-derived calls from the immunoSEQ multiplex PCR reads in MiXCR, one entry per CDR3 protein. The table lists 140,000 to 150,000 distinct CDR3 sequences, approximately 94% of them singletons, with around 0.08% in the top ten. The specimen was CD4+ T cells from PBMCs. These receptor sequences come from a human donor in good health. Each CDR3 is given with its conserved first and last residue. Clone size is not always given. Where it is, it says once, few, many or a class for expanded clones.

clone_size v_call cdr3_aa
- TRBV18 CASSPPNTEAFF
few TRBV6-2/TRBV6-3 CASLGQNTGELFF
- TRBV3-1 CASSTVLRETQYF
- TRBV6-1 CASSKLAGGFNGNEQFF
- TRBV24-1 CATSGTRGLADNEQFF
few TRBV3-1 CASSLRQDLYF
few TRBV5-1 CASSLAWDSPFSTEDTEAFF
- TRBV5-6 CASSKPGKTSGRFQETQYF
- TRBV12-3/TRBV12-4 CASGLYYGYTF
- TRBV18 CASSPTRQSNQPQHF
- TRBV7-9 CASSLAGVVEKLFF
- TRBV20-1 CSAREGKLNTEAFF
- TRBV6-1 CASSDSWSHGYTF
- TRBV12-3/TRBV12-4 CASRQGGFTGGQEAFF
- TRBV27 CASSLSRTSGSQETQYF
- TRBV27 CASSTGTSFPKNIQYF
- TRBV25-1 CASSDGTTGANVLTF
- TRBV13 CASSPRSSLNTEAFF
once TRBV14 CASSQDVLARKEQFF
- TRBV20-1 CSARVRLRSNYGYTF
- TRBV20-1 CSATDRGSGGYTF
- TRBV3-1 CASKRGTDTQYF
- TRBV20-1 CSARTGQGYYGYTF
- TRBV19 CASKGSRNEKLFF
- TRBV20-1 CSARVAGGNTIYF
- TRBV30 CAWSMGALRMNTEAFF
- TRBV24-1 CATSDPGTGNNEQFF
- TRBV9 CASSPGDRGNYGYTF
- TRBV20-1 CSARVSSPLYNEQFF
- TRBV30 CAWNRGPNTEAFF
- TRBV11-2 CASRETGNDEQYF
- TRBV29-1 CSVEVGGTWLETQYF
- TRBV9 CASSETGSGYTF
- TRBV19 CASSTGGTNSYEQYF
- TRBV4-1 CASSQVRHRGATGELFF
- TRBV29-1 CSATTLNTEAFF
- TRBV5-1 CASSRRHQTNTGELFF
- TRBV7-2 CASSTRTSGIPYEQYF
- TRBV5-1 CASSPETTDTQYF
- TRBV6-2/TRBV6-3 CASSYQADTQYF